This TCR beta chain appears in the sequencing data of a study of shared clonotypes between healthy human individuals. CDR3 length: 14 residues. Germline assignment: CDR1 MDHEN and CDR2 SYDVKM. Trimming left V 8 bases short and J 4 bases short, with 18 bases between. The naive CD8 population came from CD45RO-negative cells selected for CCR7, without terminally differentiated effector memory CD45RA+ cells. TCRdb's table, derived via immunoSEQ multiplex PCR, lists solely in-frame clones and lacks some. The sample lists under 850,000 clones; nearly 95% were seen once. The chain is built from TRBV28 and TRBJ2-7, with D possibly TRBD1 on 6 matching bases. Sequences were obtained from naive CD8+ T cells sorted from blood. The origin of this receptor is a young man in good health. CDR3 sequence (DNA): TGTGCCAGCGACGCCCGGGGACACCCGTACGAGCAGTACTTC. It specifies CASDARGHPYEQYF.